What follows are 15 T cell receptor beta chains derived from one specimen sequenced in a study of cytomegalovirus exposure and HLA in healthy donors. PCR involved 60 Vbeta and 13 Jbeta primers. Produced via immunoSEQ multiplex PCR; TCRdb's table is partial and in-frame only. The table records fewer than 200,000 clones, roughly 80% of them present only once. Input material: PBMCs. The receptors shown here come from a man under 40 in good health and CMV-seronegative.

This clone appeared once. This chain links TRBV11-2 with TRBJ2-6; D ambiguous. CDR1 and CDR2 from the germline V gene are SGHAT and FQNNGV. This CDR3 spans 15 amino acids. V dropped 2 bases and J dropped 2 bases, with 7 bases sitting between them. The CDR3 region is CASSLNNAGANVLTF. The DNA of the CDR3 is TGTGCCAGCAGCTTAAATAATGCTGGGGCCAACGTCCTGACTTTC.

The chain is built from TRBV6-1 and TRBJ2-1; D possibly corresponds to TRBD1 (5 bases). This CDR3 spans 16 amino acids. Between the trimmed V and J ends, which lost 1 base and 8 bases, there was a span of 18 bases. The germline V gene has CDR1 MNHNS and CDR2 SASEGT. In DNA, the CDR3 is TGTGCCAGCAGTGAAGTTCGAGGCAGCGTCAGGGATGAGCAGTTCTTC. Translation: CASSEVRGSVRDEQFF.

V usage is TRBV30 and J usage is TRBJ2-1; 10 nucleotides agree with TRBD2. CDR3 length equals 14 residues. J was trimmed by 5 bases and V by 5 bases; bases with no gene match: 6. Germline CDR1 and CDR2: GTSNPN and SVGIG (reference sequence). The CDR3 bases are TGTGCCTGGTACTGGACTAGCGGCCACAATGAGCAGTTCTTC. Encoded protein: CAWYWTSGHNEQFF.

The gene calls are TRBV9 and TRBJ1-4; D may be TRBD1 (6 bases). The V gene's germline CDR1 is SGDLS and CDR2 YYNGEE. Trimming left V 1 base short and J 6 bases short, with 10 bases between. The CDR3 spans 14 residues. CDR3 DNA sequence: TGTGCCAGCAGCGTATCAGGGGTGGATGAAAAACTGTTTTTT. Translated, it gives CASSVSGVDEKLFF.

The V call is TRBV6-5, the J call TRBJ1-1; D might be TRBD1 (5 bases). V was shortened by 0 bases and J by 4 bases, with 15 bases between the two germline ends. The CDR3 runs to 16 residues. CDR1 is MNHEY and CDR2 is SVGAGI in the germline V gene. CDR3 protein: CASSYSAGAGSTEAFF. CDR3 DNA sequence: TGTGCCAGCAGTTACTCGGCTGGGGCGGGGAGCACTGAAGCTTTCTTT.

V gene TRBV18 combines with J gene TRBJ2-1; tentatively, D is TRBD1 (6 bases). This CDR3 is 15 amino acids long. Trimming removed 4 bases from V and 8 bases from J, with 18 bases in between. Germline CDR1 reads KGHSH; CDR2 reads LQKENI. For the CDR3, the DNA is TGTGCCAGCTCACGTGGGAAAAACAGGGCCGATGAGCAGTTCTTC. Translating gives CASSRGKNRADEQFF.

The sample holds one count of this clone. V and J are TRBV28 and TRBJ1-2; TRBD1 aligns across 11 bases. Per germline, CDR1 MDHEN and CDR2 SYDVKM. V was clipped by 3 bases and J by 4 bases; unmatched bases: 4. The CDR3 is made up of 15 amino acids. DNA of the CDR3: TGTGCCAGCAGTTTGAGGGACAGGGGGTTCTATGGCTACACCTTC. Translated: CASSLRDRGFYGYTF.

This clone has just one count. J is TRBJ2-1 and V is TRBV28; 7 positions match TRBD2. Per the germline V gene, CDR1 is MDHEN and CDR2 is SYDVKM. This CDR3 region has 15 residues. The V and J ends lost 2 bases and 5 bases, in that order; junction bases with no gene match: 6. The DNA for the CDR3 is TGTGCCAGCAGTTTAGTCGGGAGCGGGGACAATGAGCAGTTCTTC. As protein: CASSLVGSGDNEQFF.

In DNA form, the CDR3 reads TGCGCCAGCAGCTTAGGGACAGGGACAGATACGCAGTATTTT. Residues: CASSLGTGTDTQYF. The chain is built from TRBV5-1 and TRBJ2-3, with TRBD1 matching 9 bases. Trimming took 2 bases from V and 3 from J; bases not matched to a gene: 1. Per germline, CDR1 SGHRS and CDR2 YFSETQ. The CDR3 length is 14 residues. The full variable domain, its missing parts supplied by reference TRBV5-1 and TRBJ2-3, is KAGVTQTPRYLIKTRGQQVTLSCSPISGHRSVSWYQQTPGQGLQFLFEYFSETQRNKGNFPGRFSGRQFSNSRSEMNVSTLELGDSALYLCASSLGTGTDTQYFGPGTRLTVL.

The chain employs TRBV9 and TRBJ1-4; D remains unclear. V lost 0 bases, J lost 7 bases, and 13 bases lay in between. This CDR3 has 15 amino acids. Germline loops: CDR1 SGDLS, CDR2 YYNGEE. The CDR3 DNA follows: TGTGCCAGCAGCGTAGCGGGGTCTCTTGGTGAAAAACTGTTTTTT. This codes for CASSVAGSLGEKLFF.

The genes are TRBV5-6 and TRBJ2-3; TRBD1 might be the D (6 bases). Germline CDR1 and CDR2: SGHDT and YYEEEE. V was cut by 2 bases and J by 2 bases, with 12 bases left in between. There are 15 residues in the CDR3. CDR3 sequence (DNA): TGTGCCAGCAGCTTCACAGGGCGACACACAGATACGCAGTATTTT. Translated: CASSFTGRHTDTQYF.

This rearrangement joins TRBV6-5 to TRBJ1-2; maybe TRBD1 (5 bases). Germline-derived CDR1 and CDR2 are MNHEY and SVGAGI. CDR3 length: 13 amino acids. The germline V and J ends were trimmed by 2 bases and 7 bases, with 11 bases remaining between them. The CDR3 reads CASSYRQGGGYTF. Written as DNA, the CDR3 is TGTGCCAGCAGTTACCGCCAGGGCGGTGGCTACACCTTC.

The V and J genes are TRBV28 and TRBJ1-1; D gene uncertain. The CDR3 is 15 residues long. V was trimmed by 6 bases and J by 4 bases, leaving 18 bases between them. Looked up from germline, CDR1 is MDHEN and CDR2 is SYDVKM. CDR3 nucleotide sequence: TGTGCCAGCAGGCCCGAGCGTACCGCTTTCACTGAAGCTTTCTTT. It encodes CASRPERTAFTEAFF. The full variable domain, in which reference TRBV28 and TRBJ1-1 provide the parts outside the CDR3, is DVKVTQSSRYLVKRTGEKVFLECVQDMDHENMFWYRQDPGLGLRLIYFSYDVKMKEKGDIPEGYSVSREKKERFSLILESASTNQTSMYLCASRPERTAFTEAFFGQGTRLTVV.

This clone has only one observation. This chain links TRBV25-1 with TRBJ2-5, with 9 bases identical to TRBD1. V lost 9 bases, J lost 5 bases, and 7 bases stayed unmatched. This CDR3 is 13 amino acids long. Germline CDR1 and CDR2: MGHDK and SYGVNS. CDR3 nucleotides: TGTGCCAGTGCTCGGGGACAGGGTGAGACCCAGTACTTC. Protein: CASARGQGETQYF.

This clone was observed a few times. This chain uses TRBV7-9 with TRBJ1-1; D is uncertain. The CDR3 covers 13 residues. The germline V and J ends were trimmed by 1 base and 5 bases, with 8 bases remaining between them. Germline V gene data show CDR1 as SEHNR and CDR2 as FQNEAQ (reference sequence). CDR3 residues: CASSLEPQTEAFF. CDR3 DNA: TGTGCCAGCAGCTTAGAACCCCAGACTGAAGCTTTCTTT.